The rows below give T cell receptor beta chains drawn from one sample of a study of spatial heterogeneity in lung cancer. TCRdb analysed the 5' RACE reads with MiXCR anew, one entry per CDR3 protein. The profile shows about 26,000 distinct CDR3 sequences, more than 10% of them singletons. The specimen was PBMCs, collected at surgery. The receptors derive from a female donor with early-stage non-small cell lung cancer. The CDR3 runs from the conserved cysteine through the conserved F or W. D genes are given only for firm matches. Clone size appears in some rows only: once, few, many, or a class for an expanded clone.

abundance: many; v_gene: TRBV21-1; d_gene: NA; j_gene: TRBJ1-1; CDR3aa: CASSFPKLRDTEAFF; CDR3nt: TGTGCCAGCAGCTTCCCAAAACTACGGGACACTGAAGCTTTCTTT
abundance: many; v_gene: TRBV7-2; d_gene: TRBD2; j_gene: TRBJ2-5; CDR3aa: CASSPGLAEQETQYF; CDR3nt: TGTGCCAGCAGCCCCGGACTAGCGGAACAAGAGACCCAGTACTTC
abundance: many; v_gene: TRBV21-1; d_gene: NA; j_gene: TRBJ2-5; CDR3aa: CASSKQQSEETQYF; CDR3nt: TGTGCCAGCAGCAAACAACAGTCGGAGGAGACCCAGTACTTC
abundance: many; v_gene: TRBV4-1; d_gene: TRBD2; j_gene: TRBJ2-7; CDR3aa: CASSQESPTSGRSPIYEQYF; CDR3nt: TGCGCCAGCAGCCAAGAGTCCCCGACTAGCGGGAGGTCACCTATCTACGAGCAGTACTTC
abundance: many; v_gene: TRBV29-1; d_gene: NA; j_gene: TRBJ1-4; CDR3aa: CSVRRLTNEKLFF; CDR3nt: TGCAGCGTTAGACGGTTAACTAATGAAAAACTGTTTTTT
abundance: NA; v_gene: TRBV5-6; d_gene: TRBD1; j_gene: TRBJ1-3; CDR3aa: CASSFPPTGTGRNTIYF; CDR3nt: TGTGCCAGCAGCTTTCCCCCGACAGGGACCGGTCGAAACACCATATATTTT
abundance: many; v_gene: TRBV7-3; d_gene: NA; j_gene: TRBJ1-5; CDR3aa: CASSLTSNQPQHF; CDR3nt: TGTGCCAGCAGCTTAACCAGCAATCAGCCCCAGCATTTT
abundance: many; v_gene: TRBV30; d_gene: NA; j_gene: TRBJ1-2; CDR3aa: CAWSVLGESIYGYTF; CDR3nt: TGTGCCTGGAGTGTATTAGGGGAGAGTATCTATGGCTACACCTTC
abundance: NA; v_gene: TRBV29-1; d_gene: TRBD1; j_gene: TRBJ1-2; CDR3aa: CSVTNSGTGGLHGYTF; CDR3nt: TGCAGCGTGACGAACTCCGGGACAGGGGGCTTGCATGGCTACACCTTC
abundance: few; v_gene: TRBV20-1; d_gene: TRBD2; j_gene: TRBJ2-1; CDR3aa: CSAIGLAGTEINEQFF; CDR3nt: TGCAGTGCTATTGGGCTAGCGGGGACCGAAATCAATGAGCAGTTCTTC
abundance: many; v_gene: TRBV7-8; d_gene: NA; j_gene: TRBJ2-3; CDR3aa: CASSLGRGQSTDTQYF; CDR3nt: TGTGCCAGCAGCTTAGGCAGGGGACAAAGCACAGATACGCAGTATTTT
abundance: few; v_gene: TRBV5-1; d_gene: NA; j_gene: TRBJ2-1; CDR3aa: CASSLSGGSDNGQFF; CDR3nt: TGCGCCAGCAGCTTGTCGGGGGGCAGTGACAACGGGCAGTTCTTC
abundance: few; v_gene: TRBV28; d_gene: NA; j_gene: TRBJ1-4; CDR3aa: CASSLLGATATNEKLFF; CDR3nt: TGTGCCAGCAGTTTATTGGGGGCGACCGCAACTAATGAAAAACTGTTTTTT
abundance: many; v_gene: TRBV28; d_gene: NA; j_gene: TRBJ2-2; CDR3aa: CASSFSAPGELFF; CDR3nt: TGTGCCAGCAGTTTTAGTGCTCCCGGGGAGCTGTTTTTT
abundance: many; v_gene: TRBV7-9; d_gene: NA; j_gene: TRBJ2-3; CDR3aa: CASSLGGTDTQYF; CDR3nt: TGTGCCAGCAGCTTAGGCGGAACAGATACGCAGTATTTT
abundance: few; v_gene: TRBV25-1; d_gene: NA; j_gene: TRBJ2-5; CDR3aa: CASRGGTQETQYF; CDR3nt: TGTGCCAGCAGGGGTGGAACCCAAGAGACCCAGTACTTC
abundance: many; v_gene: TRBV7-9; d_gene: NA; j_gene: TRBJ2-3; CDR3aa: CASTHQGTDTQYF; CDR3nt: TGTGCCAGCACCCACCAGGGGACAGATACGCAGTATTTT
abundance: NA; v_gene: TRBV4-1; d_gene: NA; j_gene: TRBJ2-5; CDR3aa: CASSQDPPGGGETQYF; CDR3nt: TGCGCCAGCAGCCAAGACCCCCCGGGGGGCGGAGAGACCCAGTACTTC
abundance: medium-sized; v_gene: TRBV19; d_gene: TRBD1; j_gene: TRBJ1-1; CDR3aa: CASGNTGDTEAFF; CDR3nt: TGTGCCAGTGGTAATACAGGGGACACTGAAGCTTTCTTT
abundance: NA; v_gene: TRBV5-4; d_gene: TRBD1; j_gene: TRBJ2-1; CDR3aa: CASSLGAGGYEQFF; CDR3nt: TGTGCCAGCAGCTTGGGAGCAGGGGGCTATGAGCAGTTCTTC